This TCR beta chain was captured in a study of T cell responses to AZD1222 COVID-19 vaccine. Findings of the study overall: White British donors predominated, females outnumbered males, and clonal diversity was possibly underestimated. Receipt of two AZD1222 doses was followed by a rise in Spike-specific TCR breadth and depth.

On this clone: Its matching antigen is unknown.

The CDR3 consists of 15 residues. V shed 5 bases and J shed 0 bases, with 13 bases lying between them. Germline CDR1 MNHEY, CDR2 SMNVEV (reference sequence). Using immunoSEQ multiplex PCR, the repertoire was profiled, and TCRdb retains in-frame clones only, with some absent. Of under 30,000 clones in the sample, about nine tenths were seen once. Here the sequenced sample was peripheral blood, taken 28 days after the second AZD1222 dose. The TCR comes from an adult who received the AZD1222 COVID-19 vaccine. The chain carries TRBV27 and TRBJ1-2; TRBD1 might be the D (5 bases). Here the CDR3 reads CASSPARAPNYGYTF. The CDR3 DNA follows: TGTGCCAGCAGTCCGGCCAGGGCTCCTAACTATGGCTACACCTTC.